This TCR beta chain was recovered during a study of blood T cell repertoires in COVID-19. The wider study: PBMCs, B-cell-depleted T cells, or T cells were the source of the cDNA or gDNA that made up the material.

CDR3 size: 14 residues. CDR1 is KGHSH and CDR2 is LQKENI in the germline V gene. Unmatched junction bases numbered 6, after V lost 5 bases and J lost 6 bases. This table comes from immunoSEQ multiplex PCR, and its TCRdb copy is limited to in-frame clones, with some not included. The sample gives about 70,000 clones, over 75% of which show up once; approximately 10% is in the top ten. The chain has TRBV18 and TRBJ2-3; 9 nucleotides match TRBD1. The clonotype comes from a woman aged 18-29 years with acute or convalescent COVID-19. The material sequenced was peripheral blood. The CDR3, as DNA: TGTGCCAGCTCAGGACAGGGGTTGGCCGATACGCAGTATTTT. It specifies CASSGQGLADTQYF.